The clone carrying this T cell receptor (beta chain) appeared many times. Antigen unknown. Time point in this sample: newly diagnosed GD, antithyroid drugs for less than 3 months. With RNA extracted from PBMCs as input, the TCR library was made. Assembly of TCR beta libraries relied on iRepertoire HTBI primers together with Arm-PCR of CDR3 regions. MiXCR, run by TCRdb on the multiplex PCR reads, gives a single entry per CDR3 protein. The table includes hundreds of thousands of distinct CDR3 sequences, about a sixth detected once. The V gene end was trimmed by 4 bases and the J gene end by 4 bases; junction bases not matched to a gene: 3. CDR3 size: 13 residues. Germline-derived CDR1 and CDR2 are ENHRY and SYGVKD. This entry comes from a study of regulatory T cells in long-lasting Graves disease. Study-level points and caveats: Favoring TRBV28, TRBJ1-2 and TRBJ2-5 was a feature seen in persistent disease. Accuracy was possibly reduced by small sample size.

The sample was also linked to a second study, of T cells in Graves' hyperthyroidism and ophthalmopathy. From that study: Clinicians diagnosed patients from clinical symptoms, serum thyroxine and TRAb, thyroid ultrasound and orbital computed tomography. HTBI primers were employed in a first-round RT-PCR of the TCR CDR3.

V gene TRBV10-3 combines with J gene TRBJ1-1, with 7 bases aligning to TRBD1. This sequence was found in a man aged 40-49 years with Graves disease. The sequencing here drew on peripheral blood mononuclear cells (PBMCs), taken at new diagnosis, from a patient treated with antithyroid drugs. The CDR3 DNA reads TGTGCCATCAGTGCGGCAGGGGGCACTGAAGCTTTCTTT. It is translated as CAISAAGGTEAFF.